These 11 T cell receptor beta chains originate from one sample sequenced in a study of blood T cell repertoires in COVID-19. Libraries were prepared by immunoSEQ multiplex PCR; TCRdb keeps only in-frame clonotypes and omits some of them. Of 200,000 to 250,000 clones in the sample, approximately 87% were seen once. Sequencing input: peripheral blood. The receptors come from a woman in her 50s with acute or convalescent COVID-19.

This clone was recorded once. CDR3 sequence: CSARAGADEKLFF. In DNA, the CDR3 is TGCAGCGCTCGAGCGGGGGCGGATGAAAAACTGTTTTTT. The genes are TRBV29-1 and TRBJ1-4; D might be TRBD1 (6 bases). The V gene's germline CDR1 is SQVTM and CDR2 ANQGSEA. CDR3 length: 13 amino acids. V lost 7 bases to trimming and J lost 6 bases, with 15 bases between them.

V gene TRBV5-1 combines with J gene TRBJ2-2; 13 bases agree with TRBD2. Germline CDR1 is SGHRS and CDR2 is YFSETQ. Trimming at V came to 3 bases and at J to 5 bases, leaving 7 bases not matched to a gene. The CDR3 loop spans 17 amino acids. CDR3 in amino acids: CASSSGLAGDGTGELFF. For the CDR3, the DNA is TGCGCCAGCAGCTCCGGACTAGCGGGAGATGGGACCGGGGAGCTGTTTTTT.

This chain uses TRBV11-2 with TRBJ2-1; TRBD1 agrees at 7 bases. Germline V lookup: CDR1 SGHAT, CDR2 FQNNGV. The CDR3 has 15 residues. V lost 0 bases and J lost 5; bases outside the gene matches: 4. In nucleotides, the CDR3 is TGTGCCAGCAGCTTAGAGGGACAGATAAACAATGAGCAGTTCTTC. Translation gives CASSLEGQINNEQFF.

This clone was detected only a few times. CDR3 protein: CASSLDRAAEAFF. The DNA of the CDR3 is TGTGCCAGCAGCTTAGATCGAGCGGCCGAAGCTTTCTTT. The rearrangement links TRBV11-2 to TRBJ1-1; D is unclear. CDR1 and CDR2 from the germline V gene are SGHAT and FQNNGV. With 0 bases removed from V and 8 bases from J, the gap between germline ends came to 10 bases. The CDR3 is 13 amino acids.

The chain carries TRBV6-5 and TRBJ1-2; 7 nucleotides align to TRBD1. Germline V lookup: CDR1 MNHEY, CDR2 SVGAGI. This CDR3 is 15 amino acids long. V shed 7 bases and J 5 bases; nucleotides not matched to a gene: 13. In DNA, the CDR3 is TGTGCCAGCACCTTTTTTCCGGGACAGACATATGGCTACACCTTC. Protein product: CASTFFPGQTYGYTF.

The rearrangement joins TRBV24-1 to TRBJ1-2, with 7 bases lining up with TRBD1. The V gene's germline CDR1 is KGHDR and CDR2 SFDVKD. With 3 bases clipped from V and 3 bases from J, the junction kept 3 bases outside the gene matches. The CDR3 covers 14 residues. CDR3 DNA sequence: TGTGCCACCAGTGATCACAGGGGAGACTATGGCTACACCTTC. Protein product: CATSDHRGDYGYTF.

This chain joins TRBV4-3 and TRBJ2-7; 8 nucleotides match TRBD2. CDR3 length: 16 residues. Germline V gene lookup returns CDR1 LGHNA and CDR2 YSLEER. V shed 0 bases, J shed 3 bases, and the junction held 7 bases outside the gene matches. The CDR3, as DNA: TGCGCCAGCAGCCAAGATCACAGCAGCGGGAGCTACGAGCAGTACTTC. Encoded protein: CASSQDHSSGSYEQYF.

The genes are TRBV10-3 and TRBJ2-2, with 9 bases identical to TRBD2. Germline V CDR1 and CDR2: ENHRY, SYGVKD. J lost 6 bases, V lost 11 bases, and 10 bases had no gene match. This CDR3 is 14 amino acids long. The CDR3 reads CAVEQSGRSGELFF. The CDR3 nucleotides are TGTGCCGTTGAGCAGAGCGGGAGGTCCGGGGAGCTGTTTTTT.

The chain is built from TRBV6-4 and TRBJ1-2; TRBD1 agrees at 9 bases. The V and J ends lost 2 bases and 5 bases, in that order; junction bases with no gene match: 12. CDR3 length: 17 residues. CDR1 MRHNA and CDR2 SNTAGT come from the germline V gene. CDR3 DNA sequence: TGTGCCAGCAGTGACCCAAGTTATGGACAGGGGTGGTATGGCTACACCTTC. Translated, it gives CASSDPSYGQGWYGYTF.

The chain couples TRBV5-1 to TRBJ2-1, with TRBD2 identical over 8 bases. The CDR3 spans 15 residues. CDR1 and CDR2 from the germline V gene are SGHRS and YFSETQ. Trimming cost V 4 bases and J 7 bases; bases outside gene matches: 10. This CDR3 reads CASSATSGGGNEQFF. The CDR3 DNA follows: TGCGCCAGCAGCGCAACTAGCGGCGGGGGGAATGAGCAGTTCTTC.

The chain uses TRBV7-9 and TRBJ2-1; TRBD2 aligns across 15 bases. The CDR3 length is 16 residues. Per the germline V gene, CDR1 is SEHNR and CDR2 is FQNEAQ (reference sequence). V lost 5 bases and J lost 7; bases outside the gene matches: 6. CDR3: CASSRGLAGGVNEQFF. CDR3 DNA: TGTGCCAGCAGCCGCGGACTAGCGGGAGGGGTTAATGAGCAGTTCTTC. Variable domain in full (rest from reference TRBV7-9 and TRBJ2-1): DTGVSQNPRHKITKRGQNVTFRCDPISEHNRLYWYRQTLGQGPEFLTYFQNEAQLEKSRLLSDRFSAERPKGSFSTLEIQRTEQGDSAMYLCASSRGLAGGVNEQFFGPGTRLTVL.